The rows below give T cell receptor beta chains drawn from one sample of a study of T-cell reconstitution after alpha-beta-depleted transplantation in children. TCRdb called the PCR reads again in MiXCR, with one record for every CDR3 protein. The sample yields approximately 980,000 distinct CDR3 sequences, roughly 29% seen once. The sample here was PBMCs, mostly from graft donor cells, taken 360 days after TCRalphabeta/CD19-depleted stem cell transplant. These TCRs come from a boy less than two years old who had a stem cell transplant for SCID, so the T cells may come from the graft donor. Each CDR3 is given with its conserved first and last residue. The D gene is left open where the match is weak. The size of a clone is reported for some rows only, either as once, few or many, or as a class for expanded clones.

D	length	J	size	V	CDR3	DNA
-	15	TRBJ2-7	-	TRBV24-1	CATSDFKGDLYEQYF	TGTGCCACCAGTGATTTCAAAGGGGACCTCTACGAGCAGTACTTC
-	14	TRBJ1-6	-	TRBV5-1	CASSLDVYNSPLHF	TGCGCCAGCAGCTTGGACGTGTATAATTCACCCCTCCACTTT
-	16	TRBJ2-3	once	TRBV3-1	CASRTEGEAPTDTQYF	TGTGCCAGCAGGACTGAAGGGGAGGCACCCACAGATACGCAGTATTTT
-	17	TRBJ2-2	few	TRBV6-5	CASSSRTQVQGPGELFF	TGTGCCAGCAGTTCAAGGACACAGGTTCAGGGTCCCGGGGAGCTGTTTTTT
-	16	TRBJ2-6	few	TRBV28	CASSPLWQSGANVLTF	TGTGCCAGCAGTCCCCTGTGGCAGTCTGGGGCCAACGTCCTGACTTTC
-	13	TRBJ2-7	few	TRBV29-1	CSVAAGGSYEQYF	TGCAGCGTTGCGGCAGGTGGTAGCTACGAGCAGTACTTC
-	14	TRBJ2-3	-	TRBV7-9	CASSAGTATYTQYF	TGTGCCAGCAGCGCCGGGACGGCGACCTATACGCAGTATTTT
-	16	TRBJ2-3	-	TRBV5-1	CASSSPWGQLTDTQYF	TGCGCCAGCAGTTCCCCGTGGGGGCAACTCACAGATACGCAGTATTTT
TRBD2	14	TRBJ2-2	few	TRBV27	CASLGVAGFGELFF	TGTGCCAGCCTCGGGGTAGCGGGGTTCGGGGAGCTGTTTTTT
TRBD2	16	TRBJ2-1	few	TRBV6-2/TRBV6-3	CASSSGLAGGGNEQFF	TGTGCCAGCAGTTCGGGACTAGCGGGGGGAGGTAATGAGCAGTTCTTC
TRBD2	17	TRBJ2-3	few	TRBV9	CASSATGLAGAPDTQYF	TGTGCCAGCAGCGCCACAGGACTAGCGGGGGCCCCAGATACGCAGTATTTT
TRBD1	18	TRBJ2-1	few	TRBV11-2	CASSLLLGGVGSYNEQFF	TGTGCCAGCAGCTTATTACTAGGGGGCGTAGGGTCCTACAATGAGCAGTTCTTC
-	15	TRBJ2-7	-	TRBV7-2	CASSSRGPSSYEQYF	TGTGCCAGCAGCTCCCGGGGGCCTAGCTCCTACGAGCAGTACTTC
-	13	TRBJ2-7	many	TRBV12-3/TRBV12-4	CASSFGQTYEQYF	TGTGCCAGCAGTTTTGGACAGACCTACGAGCAGTACTTC
-	14	TRBJ2-6	few	TRBV12-3/TRBV12-4	CASSLVRGANVLTF	TGTGCCAGCAGTTTAGTTCGCGGGGCCAACGTCCTGACTTTC
-	19	TRBJ2-7	-	TRBV5-1	CASRFFWGPRPSSSYEQYF	TGCGCCAGCCGCTTCTTCTGGGGCCCCAGGCCCTCGAGCTCCTACGAGCAGTACTTC
TRBD1	14	TRBJ2-1	-	TRBV18	CASSQGTGSNEQFF	TGTGCCAGCTCACAGGGGACAGGGTCCAATGAGCAGTTCTTC
TRBD1	14	TRBJ2-3	few	TRBV7-2	CASSLTGVVPTQYF	TGTGCCAGCAGCTTAACAGGGGTGGTTCCTACGCAGTATTTT
-	12	TRBJ2-3	-	TRBV20-1	CSARGHTDTQYF	TGCAGTGCTCGGGGACACACAGATACGCAGTATTTT
TRBD2	15	TRBJ2-1	few	TRBV2	CASSDSRLAGGEQFF	TGTGCCAGCAGTGACTCCAGACTAGCGGGGGGTGAGCAGTTCTTC
TRBD2	14	TRBJ2-7	few	TRBV12-3/TRBV12-4	CASSLRLAGDEQYF	TGTGCCAGCAGTTTAAGGCTAGCGGGTGACGAGCAGTACTTC
-	13	TRBJ1-2	-	TRBV29-1	CSVETVQGHGYTF	TGCAGCGTTGAGACAGTACAGGGACATGGCTACACCTTC
TRBD1	13	TRBJ2-7	-	TRBV6-1	CASKPGQSYEQYF	TGTGCCAGTAAGCCGGGACAGAGCTACGAGCAGTACTTC
-	16	TRBJ2-1	-	TRBV29-1	CSVETGPWGSYNEQFF	TGCAGCGTTGAAACAGGCCCCTGGGGCTCCTACAATGAGCAGTTCTTC
TRBD2	16	TRBJ2-1	-	TRBV10-3	CAISDPRGGSTNEQFF	TGTGCCATCAGTGACCCACGGGGGGGCTCGACAAATGAGCAGTTCTTC
-	13	TRBJ1-1	-	TRBV20-1	CSAGRGMGTEAFF	TGCAGTGCAGGTCGGGGAATGGGCACTGAAGCTTTCTTT
-	17	TRBJ2-4	-	TRBV4-1	CASSPLQGFLAKNIQYF	TGCGCCAGCAGCCCCCTCCAGGGGTTTTTAGCCAAAAACATTCAGTACTTC
TRBD2	14	TRBJ2-5	-	TRBV12-3/TRBV12-4	CASSGGRIQETQYF	TGTGCCAGCAGTGGCGGGAGGATACAAGAGACCCAGTACTTC
-	15	TRBJ2-3	-	TRBV10-3	CAISLERGTTDTQYF	TGTGCCATCAGCCTAGAACGGGGGACTACAGATACGCAGTATTTT
-	17	TRBJ1-6	-	TRBV20-1	CSARDPSGAPYNSPLHF	TGCAGTGCTAGAGACCCCTCAGGGGCCCCCTATAATTCACCCCTCCACTTT
TRBD2	14	TRBJ2-5	-	TRBV29-1	CSVPRTSGGLDQYF	TGCAGCGTCCCAAGGACTAGCGGGGGCCTAGACCAGTACTTC
-	16	TRBJ2-2	-	TRBV12-3/TRBV12-4	CASSLHGSGSTGELFF	TGTGCCAGCAGTTTACACGGGTCTGGTTCGACCGGGGAGCTGTTTTTT
-	18	TRBJ2-6	-	TRBV28	CASSFVGTSLSGANVLTF	TGTGCCAGCAGTTTTGTTGGGACATCGCTCTCTGGGGCCAACGTCCTGACTTTC
-	16	TRBJ2-3	-	TRBV5-1	CASSLGGVSSTDTQYF	TGCGCCAGCAGCTTGGGAGGGGTGTCGAGCACAGATACGCAGTATTTT
-	20	TRBJ1-3	few	TRBV12-3/TRBV12-4	CASSSPGEGSDVRSGNTIYF	TGTGCCAGCAGTTCCCCTGGGGAGGGAAGCGATGTTCGGTCTGGAAACACCATATATTTT
-	17	TRBJ2-2	-	TRBV3-1	CASSPKVRKGNTGELFF	TGTGCCAGCAGCCCCAAGGTTAGGAAGGGAAACACCGGGGAGCTGTTTTTT
-	12	TRBJ1-1	-	TRBV12-3/TRBV12-4	CASRGLAEEAFF	TGTGCCAGCAGGGGCTTGGCAGAAGAAGCTTTCTTT
-	15	TRBJ2-1	few	TRBV12-3/TRBV12-4	CASSFSFLRGNEQFF	TGTGCCAGCAGTTTTTCTTTTCTTCGGGGGAATGAGCAGTTCTTC
-	15	TRBJ2-2	few	TRBV7-7	CASSFDRRGAGELFF	TGTGCCAGCAGCTTCGACAGGAGGGGGGCCGGGGAGCTGTTTTTT
-	15	TRBJ1-4	few	TRBV29-1	CSVAQGRRPNEKLFF	TGCAGCGTCGCGCAGGGACGGAGACCTAATGAAAAACTGTTTTTT
-	11	TRBJ2-5	few	TRBV29-1	CSGRKQETQYF	TGCAGCGGACGGAAACAAGAGACCCAGTACTTC
TRBD1	14	TRBJ2-7	-	TRBV2	CASREGTGSYEQYF	TGTGCCAGCAGAGAAGGGACAGGTTCCTACGAGCAGTACTTC
-	17	TRBJ1-6	few	TRBV6-5	CASSYGRGRSGDSPLHF	TGTGCCAGCAGTTATGGGCGGGGGCGGTCGGGAGATTCACCCCTCCACTTT
-	14	TRBJ2-5	-	TRBV7-2	CASSPSRAGETQYF	TGTGCCAGCAGCCCATCGAGGGCGGGAGAGACCCAGTACTTC
-	17	TRBJ1-5	-	TRBV4-1	CASSRGIPINSNQPQHF	TGCGCCAGCAGTCGAGGGATCCCAATAAATAGCAATCAGCCCCAGCATTTT
-	15	TRBJ2-3	few	TRBV20-1	CSAPLNNRAADTQYF	TGCAGTGCCCCACTTAATAACAGGGCAGCAGATACGCAGTATTTT
TRBD1	15	TRBJ1-2	-	TRBV12-3/TRBV12-4	CASSPDRGHGYGYTF	TGTGCCAGCAGTCCCGACAGGGGGCACGGCTATGGCTACACCTTC